The present T cell receptor (beta chain) was sequenced within a study of blood T cell repertoires in COVID-19. Study-wide context: Researchers got acute and convalescent COVID-19 samples from the United States, Italy and Spain. Nucleic acid was either cDNA or gDNA, and it came from T cells, B-cell-depleted T cells, or PBMCs.

Under the authors' procedure: How many nucleated cells were present was estimated from reference gene primer amplification. Measured with immunoSEQ multiplex PCR; TCRdb has only the in-frame clones, and not every one. The DNA gave D and trimming, while V, J and clone size come from that table. The top ten hold less than 3% of the sample, which has 35,000 to 45,000 clones, about 88% seen once. The clonotype comes from a human donor in a cohort sampled during active COVID-19. The sample was peripheral blood.

The DNA of the CDR3 is TGTGCCAGCAGCGATGCCAGAGGAGCTAACTATGGCTACACCTTC. This codes for CASSDARGANYGYTF. V is TRBV5-4 and J is TRBJ1-2; D is ambiguous. CDR1 and CDR2 from the germline V gene are SGHNT and YYREEE (reference sequence). V lost 4 bases and J lost 0, with 13 bases in between. This CDR3 contains 15 residues.